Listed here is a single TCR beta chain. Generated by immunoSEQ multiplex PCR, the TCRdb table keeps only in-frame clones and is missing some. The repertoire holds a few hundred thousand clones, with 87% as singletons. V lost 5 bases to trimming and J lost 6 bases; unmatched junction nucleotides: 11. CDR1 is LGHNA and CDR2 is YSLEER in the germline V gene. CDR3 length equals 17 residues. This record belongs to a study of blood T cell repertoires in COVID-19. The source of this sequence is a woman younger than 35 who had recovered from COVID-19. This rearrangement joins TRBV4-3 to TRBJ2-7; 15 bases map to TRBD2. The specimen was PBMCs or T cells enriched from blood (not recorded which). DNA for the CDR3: TGCGCCAGCAGCTTTTCCGGGACTAGCGGGGGGTTTGGCGAGCAGTACTTC. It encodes CASSFSGTSGGFGEQYF.